Detailed here is one T cell receptor beta chain. This sample was included in a study of T cell repertoires in ileal Crohn's disease. The wider study: MI samples are biopsies from the surgical specimen's proximal margin.

Time point denoted: proximal margin of the surgical specimen (macroscopically non-inflamed). Adults with ileal or ileocolonic Crohn's disease and an indication for resection were eligible. The protocol was immunoSEQ multiplex PCR, while the TCRdb copy is restricted to in-frame clones and leaves out a portion. The sample holds over 5,000 clones; more than 75% are singletons and the top ten take roughly 4.5%. Sequencing input: ileal tissue. The sequence came from an adult with Crohn's disease.

CDR3 loop: CASSPSLGYQPQHF. The CDR3 DNA is TGTGCCAGCAGCCCTTCGCTCGGGTATCAGCCCCAGCATTTT. The chain uses TRBV9 and TRBJ1-5; D remains ambiguous. This CDR3 is 14 amino acids long. The V gene's germline CDR1 is SGDLS and CDR2 YYNGEE. Trimming took 4 bases from V and 5 from J, leaving 13 bases between them.